This TCR beta chain was captured by sequencing in a study of patients and donors after allogeneic stem cell transplantation. The V gene end was trimmed by 6 bases and the J gene end by 2 bases; junction bases not matched to a gene: 7. This CDR3 has 15 amino acids. Germline CDR1 is ENHRY and CDR2 is SYGVKD. TCRdb passed the RT-PCR reads through MiXCR, listing each CDR3 protein once. The data contain approximately 88,000 distinct CDR3 sequences, roughly 4.9% of them singletons. This clonotype was recorded at least ten times. Source material: blood, either unsorted or a sorted T cell fraction (not recorded which). The chain combines TRBV10-3 with TRBJ2-1; 7 bases align to TRBD2. This clonotype originated in a human donor who was either an allogeneic HSCT recipient or a stem cell or donor lymphocyte infusion donor (not recorded which). It is not recorded whose cells these are; they may come from a transplant donor. The CDR3 DNA sequence: TGTGCCATCAGGGATAGCGGGTCGCCCTACAATGAGCAGTTCTTC. Translated: CAIRDSGSPYNEQFF.